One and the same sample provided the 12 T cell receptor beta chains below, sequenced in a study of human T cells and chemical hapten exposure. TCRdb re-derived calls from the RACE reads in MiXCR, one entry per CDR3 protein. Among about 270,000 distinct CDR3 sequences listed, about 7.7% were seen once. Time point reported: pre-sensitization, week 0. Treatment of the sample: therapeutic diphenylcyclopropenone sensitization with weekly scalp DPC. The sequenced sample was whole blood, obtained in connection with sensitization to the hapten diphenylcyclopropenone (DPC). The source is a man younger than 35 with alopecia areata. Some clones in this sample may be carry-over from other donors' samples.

The CDR3 here is CASSLHPRYEQYF. The CDR3 region has the DNA TGTGCCAGCAGTCTACACCCTCGCTACGAGCAGTACTTC. V and J are TRBV27 and TRBJ2-7; D gene uncertain. The germline V gene has CDR1 MNHEY and CDR2 SMNVEV (reference sequence). Trimming removed 5 bases at V and 3 bases at J, with 11 bases between. This CDR3 comprises 13 residues.

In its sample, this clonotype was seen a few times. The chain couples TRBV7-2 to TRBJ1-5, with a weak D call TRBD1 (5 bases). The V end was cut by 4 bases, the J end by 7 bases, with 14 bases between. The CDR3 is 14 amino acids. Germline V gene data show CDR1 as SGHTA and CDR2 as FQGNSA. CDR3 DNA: TGTGCCAGCAGCTCACGACAGTACCAACAGCCCCAGCATTTT. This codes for CASSSRQYQQPQHF.

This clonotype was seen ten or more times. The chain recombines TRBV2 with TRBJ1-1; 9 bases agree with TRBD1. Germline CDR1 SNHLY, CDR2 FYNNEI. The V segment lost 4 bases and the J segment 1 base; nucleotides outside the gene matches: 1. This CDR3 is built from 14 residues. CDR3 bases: TGTGCCAGCAGTGTACAGGGGGCGAACACTGAAGCTTTCTTT. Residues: CASSVQGANTEAFF.

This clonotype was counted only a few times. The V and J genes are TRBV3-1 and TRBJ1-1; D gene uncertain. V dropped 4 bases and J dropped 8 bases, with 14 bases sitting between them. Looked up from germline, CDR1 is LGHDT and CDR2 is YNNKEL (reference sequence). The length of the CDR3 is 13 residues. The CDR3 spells CASSPRLVGEAFF. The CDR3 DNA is TGTGCCAGCAGCCCTCGCCTAGTAGGGGAAGCTTTCTTT.

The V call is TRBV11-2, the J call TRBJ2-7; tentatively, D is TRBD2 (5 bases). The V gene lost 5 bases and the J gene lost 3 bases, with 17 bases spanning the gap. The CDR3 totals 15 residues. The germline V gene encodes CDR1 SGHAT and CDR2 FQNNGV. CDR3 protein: CASSGDFWAGYEQYV. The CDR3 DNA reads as TGTGCCAGCAGCGGTGATTTTTGGGCGGGCTACGAGCAGTACGTC.

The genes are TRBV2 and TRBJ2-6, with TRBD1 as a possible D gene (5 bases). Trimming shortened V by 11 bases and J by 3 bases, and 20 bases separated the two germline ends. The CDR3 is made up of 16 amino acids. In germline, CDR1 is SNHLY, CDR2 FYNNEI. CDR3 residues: CAGIREKTGGANVLTF. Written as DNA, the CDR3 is TGTGCCGGTATCAGGGAAAAGACTGGTGGGGCCAACGTCCTGACTTTC.

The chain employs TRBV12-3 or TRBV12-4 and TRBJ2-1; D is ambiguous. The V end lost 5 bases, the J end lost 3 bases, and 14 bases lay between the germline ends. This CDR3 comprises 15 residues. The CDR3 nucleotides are TGTGCCAGCAGTAGGGCCGGGTCTGGCTACAATGAGCAGTTCTTC. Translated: CASSRAGSGYNEQFF.

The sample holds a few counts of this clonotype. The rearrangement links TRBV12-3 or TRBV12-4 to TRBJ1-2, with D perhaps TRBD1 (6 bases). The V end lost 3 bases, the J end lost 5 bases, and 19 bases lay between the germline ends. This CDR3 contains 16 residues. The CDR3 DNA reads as TGTGCCAGCAGTTTGTATTCTGGGGGAGGGGGATATGGCTACACCTTC. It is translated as CASSLYSGGGGYGYTF.

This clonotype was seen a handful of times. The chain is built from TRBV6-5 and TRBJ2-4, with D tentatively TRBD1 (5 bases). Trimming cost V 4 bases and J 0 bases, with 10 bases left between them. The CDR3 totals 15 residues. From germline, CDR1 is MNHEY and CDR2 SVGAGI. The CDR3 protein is CASSSQGSAKNIQYF. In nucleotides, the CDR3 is TGTGCCAGCAGTTCCCAGGGCTCAGCCAAAAACATTCAGTACTTC.

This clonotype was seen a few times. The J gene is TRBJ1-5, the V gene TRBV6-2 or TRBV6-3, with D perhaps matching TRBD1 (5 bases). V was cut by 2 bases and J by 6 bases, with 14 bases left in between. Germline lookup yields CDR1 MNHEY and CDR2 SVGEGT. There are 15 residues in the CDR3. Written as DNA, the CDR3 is TGTGCCAGCAGTTACGACGCAGGGAAAGGTCAGCCCCAGCATTTT. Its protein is CASSYDAGKGQPQHF.

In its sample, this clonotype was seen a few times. As DNA, the CDR3 is TGTGCCAGCAGCTTAGCTACCGGCCCCGAGGGCATATATTTT. It specifies CASSLATGPEGIYF. The chain uses TRBV7-8 and TRBJ1-3; D remains unclear. Germline V lookup: CDR1 SGHVS, CDR2 FQNEAQ. The length of the CDR3 is 14 residues. V gave up 0 bases and J gave up 12 bases, with 15 bases separating them.

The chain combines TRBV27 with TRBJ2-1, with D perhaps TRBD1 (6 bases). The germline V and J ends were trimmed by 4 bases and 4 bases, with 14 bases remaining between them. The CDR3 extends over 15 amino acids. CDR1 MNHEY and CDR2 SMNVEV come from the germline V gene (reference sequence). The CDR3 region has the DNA TGTGCCAGCAGTTCCCATAGACAGGAATACAATGAGCAGTTCTTC. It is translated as CASSSHRQEYNEQFF.